The 28 T cell receptor beta chains listed next were all sequenced from one sample in a study of blood T cell repertoires in COVID-19. Sequencing was performed with immunoSEQ multiplex PCR; in TCRdb, only in-frame clones are kept and a portion is missing. The table records 250,000 to 350,000 clones, 75% to 90% of them present only once. Source material: peripheral blood. The receptors were sampled from a woman in her forties or fifties who had recovered from COVID-19.

The rearrangement uses TRBV9 and TRBJ2-2; TRBD1 is a possible D gene (6 bases). Germline CDR1 is SGDLS and CDR2 is YYNGEE. CDR3 length equals 16 residues. Trimming shortened V by 0 bases and J by 3 bases, and 12 bases separated the two germline ends. The CDR3 sequence is CASSVVAGVDTGELFF. CDR3 nucleotide sequence: TGTGCCAGCAGCGTAGTGGCAGGGGTCGACACCGGGGAGCTGTTTTTT.

This chain uses TRBV6-2 or TRBV6-3 with TRBJ2-3, with a weak D call TRBD1 (5 bases). The CDR3 runs to 15 residues. Germline CDR1 and CDR2: MNHEY and SVGEGT. Trimming removed 1 base from V and 1 base from J, with 9 bases in between. The CDR3 DNA reads TGTGCCAGCAGTTACTGGCAGGGCGGCACAGATACGCAGTATTTT. It specifies CASSYWQGGTDTQYF.

The chain is built from TRBV6-1 and TRBJ1-4; TRBD1 matches at 9 bases. This CDR3 is 17 amino acids long. Germline-derived CDR1 and CDR2 are MNHNS and SASEGT. The ends lost 2 bases at V and 7 bases at J; junction bases unmatched: 11. The CDR3 DNA reads as TGTGCCAGCAGTGAACTTGGTTTTGTGACAGGGGGTGAAAAACTGTTTTTT. Encoded protein: CASSELGFVTGGEKLFF.

The CDR3 protein is CASSVTSGYYGYTF. CDR3 bases: TGTGCCAGCAGTGTGACCTCAGGGTACTATGGCTACACCTTC. The rearrangement links TRBV25-1 to TRBJ1-2, with a weak D call TRBD1 (5 bases). Germline CDR1 and CDR2: MGHDK and SYGVNS. Trimming pared 4 bases from V and 3 bases from J, leaving 12 bases between. The CDR3 loop spans 14 amino acids.

V is TRBV19 and J is TRBJ2-2, with D perhaps TRBD1 (6 bases). The V end lost 5 bases, the J end lost 6 bases, and 16 bases lay between the germline ends. The CDR3 totals 15 residues. Germline V CDR1 and CDR2: LNHDA, SQIVND (reference sequence). The CDR3 region has the DNA TGTGCCAGTAGTGTACTTGACAGGAGAGCCGGGGAGCTGTTTTTT. It specifies CASSVLDRRAGELFF.

This clone was seen more than once but under ten times. The V call is TRBV6-1, the J call TRBJ2-1, with D possibly TRBD1 on 6 matching bases. The V end lost 1 base, the J end lost 4 bases, and 11 bases lay between the germline ends. Germline V CDR1 and CDR2: MNHNS, SASEGT. The CDR3 sequence is 15 residues long. The DNA of the CDR3 is TGTGCCAGCAGTGAAGTAGTGGACAGTTACAATGAGCAGTTCTTC. As protein: CASSEVVDSYNEQFF.

The rearrangement links TRBV4-2 to TRBJ1-5; 10 bases agree with TRBD1. The trim removed 4 bases at V and 2 bases at J, leaving 17 bases unmatched. This CDR3 spans 20 amino acids. Germline V lookup: CDR1 LGHNA, CDR2 YNFKEQ. The CDR3, as DNA: TGTGCCAGCAGCCCTTTTCAGACAGGGGGCCCCTTTGCTGGCAATCAGCCCCAGCATTTT. Translated: CASSPFQTGGPFAGNQPQHF.

The chain carries TRBV9 and TRBJ1-1, with TRBD1 matching over 8 bases. This CDR3 is 16 amino acids long. From germline, CDR1 is SGDLS and CDR2 YYNGEE. V shed 2 bases, J shed 2 bases, and the junction held 8 bases outside the gene matches. The DNA for the CDR3 is TGTGCCAGCAGCGTCCAAACAGGGGGGTTAAACACTGAAGCTTTCTTT. Residues: CASSVQTGGLNTEAFF.

V usage is TRBV29-1 and J usage is TRBJ1-2; D remains unclear. Trimming left V 8 bases short and J 7 bases short, with 17 bases between. The CDR3 covers 12 residues. Germline V CDR1 and CDR2: SQVTM, ANQGSEA. The CDR3 nucleotides read TGCAGCTCTCAGGTCGGTGGGTCTGGCTACACCTTC. Its protein product is CSSQVGGSGYTF.

The J gene is TRBJ1-1, the V gene TRBV2, with a weak D call TRBD1 (6 bases). V lost 8 bases and J lost 7, with 14 bases in between. Germline V gene sequence: CDR1 SNHLY, CDR2 FYNNEI. This CDR3 comprises 12 residues. CDR3 DNA: TGTGCCAGCTCGGGGGGGGGCAATGAAGCTTTCTTT. This sequence encodes CASSGGGNEAFF. The variable domain in full, with the rest retrieved from reference TRBV2 and TRBJ1-1, is EPEVTQTPSHQVTQMGQEVILRCVPISNHLYFYWYRQILGQKVEFLVSFYNNEISEKSEIFDDQFSVERPDGSNFTLKIRSTKLEDSAMYFCASSGGGNEAFFGQGTRLTVV.

V usage is TRBV7-2 and J usage is TRBJ2-4; D unclear. Germline loops: CDR1 SGHTA, CDR2 FQGNSA. This CDR3 spans 15 amino acids. V shed 1 base and J shed 8 bases, with 15 bases lying between them. The CDR3, as DNA: TGTGCCAGCAGCTTAGGATTTGAGGTCGCGGACATTCAGTACTTC. Amino acid sequence: CASSLGFEVADIQYF. Based on the CDR3 plus reference TRBV7-2 and TRBJ2-4, the full variable domain is GAGVSQSPSNKVTEKGKDVELRCDPISGHTALYWYRQSLGQGLEFLIYFQGNSAPDKSGLPSDRFSAERTGGSVSTLTIQRTQQEDSAVYLCASSLGFEVADIQYFGAGTRLSVL.

The CDR3 spells CASKQGQVEKLFF. The CDR3 coding sequence is TGTGCCAGCAAACAGGGACAAGTTGAAAAACTGTTTTTT. The rearrangement joins TRBV6-6 to TRBJ1-4; D might be TRBD1 (6 bases). The V and J ends lost 7 bases and 7 bases respectively, with 13 bases between them. The germline CDR1 and CDR2 sequences are MNHNY and SVGAGI (reference sequence). The CDR3 has 13 residues.

This clone was counted a single time. The chain has TRBV5-6 and TRBJ2-7; 9 bases line up with TRBD1. The germline V gene encodes CDR1 SGHDT and CDR2 YYEEEE. Trimming took 4 bases from V and 3 from J; bases not matched to a gene: 8. The CDR3 loop spans 15 amino acids. The DNA for the CDR3 is TGTGCCAGCAGCGCCGGGACAGGGATTTTCTACGAGCAGTACTTC. Translated: CASSAGTGIFYEQYF.

Note on this clone: Compared with germline, one end of the junction differs, possibly owing to a read error. This chain links TRBV29-1 with TRBJ1-2, with TRBD1 matching 9 bases. Germline V lookup: CDR1 SQVTM, CDR2 ANQGSEA. The CDR3 is 12 residues long. For the CDR3, the DNA is TGCAGCGTTGAAGAGGTCCCGGGACAGGGCTTCTTC. This gives the protein CSVEEVPGQGFF.

V is TRBV14 and J is TRBJ2-1, with D possibly TRBD2 on 6 matching bases. V gave up 2 bases and J gave up 0 bases, with 14 bases separating them. Germline-derived CDR1 and CDR2 are SGHDN and FVKESK. The CDR3 length is 17 residues. The CDR3 DNA follows: TGTGCCAGCAGCCAACTGCCGTTTAGCGGCTCCTACAATGAGCAGTTCTTC. This codes for CASSQLPFSGSYNEQFF.

This chain joins TRBV9 and TRBJ2-3, with unresolved D. Looked up from germline, CDR1 is SGDLS and CDR2 is YYNGEE. Trimming removed 4 bases at V and 3 bases at J, with 9 bases between. This CDR3 spans 13 amino acids. The CDR3 DNA follows: TGTGCCAGCAGCTACCACAGAACAGATACGCAGTATTTT. Amino acid sequence: CASSYHRTDTQYF.

The rearrangement links TRBV27 to TRBJ1-4; D call uncertain. Germline loops: CDR1 MNHEY, CDR2 SMNVEV (reference sequence). Trimming took off 6 bases at V and 5 bases at J, with 7 bases between the two ends. This CDR3 has 12 residues. For the CDR3, the DNA is TGTGCCAGCAGCTTCCCGAATGAAAAACTGTTTTTT. This codes for CASSFPNEKLFF.

This chain connects TRBV19 to TRBJ1-2, with D possibly TRBD1 on 6 matching bases. Per germline, CDR1 LNHDA and CDR2 SQIVND (reference sequence). There are 17 residues in the CDR3. V lost 4 bases and J 5 bases, leaving 23 bases between the germline ends. The CDR3 DNA reads TGTGCCAGTAGTACCGACCGAGACAGTTCCCAGGGGTATGGCTACACCTTC. It translates to CASSTDRDSSQGYGYTF.

The chain couples TRBV7-2 to TRBJ1-5, with 8 bases aligning to TRBD1. V shed 3 bases, J shed 7 bases, and the junction held 5 bases outside the gene matches. The germline CDR1 and CDR2 sequences are SGHTA and FQGNSA. This CDR3 is 14 amino acids long. CDR3: CASSFNRGGQPQHF. In nucleotides, the CDR3 is TGTGCCAGCAGCTTCAACAGGGGGGGCCAGCCCCAGCATTTT.

The gene calls are TRBV7-3 and TRBJ2-5, with 7 bases aligning to TRBD2. CDR3 length equals 16 residues. CDR1 is SGHTA and CDR2 is FQGTGA in the germline V gene. V lost 5 bases, J lost 1 base, and 10 bases stayed unmatched. This CDR3 reads CASSRGVAGFQETQYF. In DNA form, the CDR3 reads TGTGCCAGCAGCCGCGGGGTAGCGGGCTTCCAAGAGACCCAGTACTTC.

The V call is TRBV2, the J call TRBJ1-5; the D is unclear. CDR3 length: 14 residues. Germline V gene lookup returns CDR1 SNHLY and CDR2 FYNNEI. V lost 5 bases, J lost 6 bases, and 14 bases lay in between. In DNA, the CDR3 is TGTGCCAGCAGTCAACAGCAGAATCGTCAGCCCCAGCATTTT. Translation: CASSQQQNRQPQHF.

This clone appeared once. The gene calls are TRBV19 and TRBJ2-7; D ambiguous. Per the germline V gene, CDR1 is LNHDA and CDR2 is SQIVND (reference sequence). This CDR3 has 13 residues. Trimming cost V 5 bases and J 3 bases, with 11 bases left between them. The CDR3 spells CASSYTSDYEQYF. CDR3 nucleotide sequence: TGTGCCAGTAGTTATACATCTGACTACGAGCAGTACTTC. The variable domain in full, completed from reference TRBV19 and TRBJ2-7, reads DGGITQSPKYLFRKEGQNVTLSCEQNLNHDAMYWYRQDPGQGLRLIYYSQIVNDFQKGDIAEGYSVSREKKESFPLTVTSAQKNPTAFYLCASSYTSDYEQYFGPGTRLTVT.

On this clone itself: This CDR3 is also generated by other DNA sequences in the sample. The rearrangement joins TRBV4-3 to TRBJ2-5; maybe TRBD1 (6 bases). Germline CDR1 LGHNA, CDR2 YSLEER. The CDR3 runs to 15 residues. The V and J ends lost 0 bases and 4 bases respectively, with 12 bases between them. CDR3 region: CASSQEGQRGETQYF. CDR3 DNA: TGCGCCAGCAGCCAAGAAGGACAGAGAGGAGAGACCCAGTACTTC.

The chain joins TRBV5-1 to TRBJ1-3; maybe TRBD1 (6 bases). This CDR3 comprises 15 residues. CDR1 and CDR2 (germline): SGHRS, YFSETQ. V was clipped by 6 bases and J by 0 bases, with 13 bases between them. The DNA for the CDR3 is TGCGCCAGCACCCAAACAGGGAACTCTGGAAACACCATATATTTT. Translation: CASTQTGNSGNTIYF.

This clone appeared a few times. Other nucleotide sequences in the sample specify the same CDR3. The rearrangement uses TRBV19 and TRBJ2-3; TRBD1 is a possible D gene (5 bases). The CDR3 runs to 13 residues. The germline V and J ends were trimmed by 1 base and 4 bases, with 6 bases remaining between them. CDR1 and CDR2 from the germline V gene are LNHDA and SQIVND (reference sequence). CDR3 amino acids: CASSIGGADTQYF. In DNA, the CDR3 is TGTGCCAGTAGTATAGGGGGCGCAGATACGCAGTATTTT.

The V and J genes are TRBV7-6 and TRBJ2-1; 7 bases line up with TRBD1. J lost 4 bases, V lost 1 base, and 10 bases had no gene match. The CDR3 runs to 17 residues. CDR1 SGHVS and CDR2 FNYEAQ come from the germline V gene. The chain's CDR3 is CASSLDARQGRYNEQFF. CDR3 coding DNA: TGTGCCAGCAGCTTAGACGCCCGACAGGGTCGATACAATGAGCAGTTCTTC.

A single count supports this clone. The genes are TRBV28 and TRBJ2-7, with TRBD1 matching over 7 bases. The germline V gene has CDR1 MDHEN and CDR2 SYDVKM. V gave up 6 bases and J gave up 1 base; unmatched junction bases: 3. This CDR3 contains 13 residues. CDR3 sequence reads: CASRRQGSYEQYF. The DNA of the CDR3 is TGTGCCAGCAGGAGACAGGGTTCCTACGAGCAGTACTTC.

The chain links TRBV6-5 to TRBJ2-5; no clear D. This CDR3 has 12 residues. Germline V CDR1 and CDR2: MNHEY, SVGAGI. Trimming stripped 5 bases from V and 3 bases from J, with 7 bases between. CDR3 sequence: CASSPRKETQYF. The CDR3 region has the DNA TGTGCCAGCAGTCCGCGAAAAGAGACCCAGTACTTC.